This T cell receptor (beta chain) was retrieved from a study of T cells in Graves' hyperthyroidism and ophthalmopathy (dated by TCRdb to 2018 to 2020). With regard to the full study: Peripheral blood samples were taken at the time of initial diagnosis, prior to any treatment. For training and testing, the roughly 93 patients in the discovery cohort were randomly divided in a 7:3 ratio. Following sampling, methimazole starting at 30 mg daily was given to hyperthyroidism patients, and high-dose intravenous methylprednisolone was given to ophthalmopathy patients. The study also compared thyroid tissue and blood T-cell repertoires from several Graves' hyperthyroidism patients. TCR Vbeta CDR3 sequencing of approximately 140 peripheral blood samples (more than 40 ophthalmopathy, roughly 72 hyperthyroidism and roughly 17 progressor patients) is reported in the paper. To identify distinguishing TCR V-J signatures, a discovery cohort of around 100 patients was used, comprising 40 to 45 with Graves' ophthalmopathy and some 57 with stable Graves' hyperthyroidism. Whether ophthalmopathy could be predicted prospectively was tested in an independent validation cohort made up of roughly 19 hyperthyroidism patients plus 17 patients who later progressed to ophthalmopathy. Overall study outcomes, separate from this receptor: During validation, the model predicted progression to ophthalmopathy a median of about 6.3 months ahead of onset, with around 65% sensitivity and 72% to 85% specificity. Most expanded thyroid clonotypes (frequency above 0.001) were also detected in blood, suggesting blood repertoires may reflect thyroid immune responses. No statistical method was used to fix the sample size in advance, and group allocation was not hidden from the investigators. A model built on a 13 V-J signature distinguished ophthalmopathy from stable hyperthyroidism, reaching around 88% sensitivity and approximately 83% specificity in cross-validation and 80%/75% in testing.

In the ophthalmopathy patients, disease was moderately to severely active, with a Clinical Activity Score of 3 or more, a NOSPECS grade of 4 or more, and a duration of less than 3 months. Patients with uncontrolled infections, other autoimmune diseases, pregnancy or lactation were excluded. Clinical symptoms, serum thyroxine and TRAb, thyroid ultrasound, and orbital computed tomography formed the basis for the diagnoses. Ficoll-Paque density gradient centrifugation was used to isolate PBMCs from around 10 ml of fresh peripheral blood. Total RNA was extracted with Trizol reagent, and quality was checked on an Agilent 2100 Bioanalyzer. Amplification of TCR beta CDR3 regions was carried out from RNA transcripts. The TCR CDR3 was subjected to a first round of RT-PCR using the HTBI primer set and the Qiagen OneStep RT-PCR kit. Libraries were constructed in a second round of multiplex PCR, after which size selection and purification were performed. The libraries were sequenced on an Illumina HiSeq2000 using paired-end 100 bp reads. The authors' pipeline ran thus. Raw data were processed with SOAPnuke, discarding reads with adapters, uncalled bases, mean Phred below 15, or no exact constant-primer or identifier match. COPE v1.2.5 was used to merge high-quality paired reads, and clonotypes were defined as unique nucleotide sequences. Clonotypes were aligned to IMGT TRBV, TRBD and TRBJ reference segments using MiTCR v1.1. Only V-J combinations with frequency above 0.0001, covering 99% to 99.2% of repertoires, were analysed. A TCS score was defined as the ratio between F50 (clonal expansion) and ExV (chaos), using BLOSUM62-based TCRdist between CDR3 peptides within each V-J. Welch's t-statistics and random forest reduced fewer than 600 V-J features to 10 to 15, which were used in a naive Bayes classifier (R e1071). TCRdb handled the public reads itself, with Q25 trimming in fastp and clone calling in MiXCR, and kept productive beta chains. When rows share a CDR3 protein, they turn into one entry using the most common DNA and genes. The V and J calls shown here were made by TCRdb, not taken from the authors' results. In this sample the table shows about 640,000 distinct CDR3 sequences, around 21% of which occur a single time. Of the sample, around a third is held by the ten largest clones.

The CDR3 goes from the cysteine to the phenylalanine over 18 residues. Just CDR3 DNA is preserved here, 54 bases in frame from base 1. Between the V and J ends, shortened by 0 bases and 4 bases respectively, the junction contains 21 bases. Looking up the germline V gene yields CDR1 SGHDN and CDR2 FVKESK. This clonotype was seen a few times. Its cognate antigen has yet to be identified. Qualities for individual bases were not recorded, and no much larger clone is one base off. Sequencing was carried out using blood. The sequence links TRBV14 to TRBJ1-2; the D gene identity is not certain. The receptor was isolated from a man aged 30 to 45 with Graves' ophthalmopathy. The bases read TGTGCCAGCAGCCAAGATCATCTTGGAACAGTGCGCACCTATGGCTACACCTTC. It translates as CASSQDHLGTVRTYGYTF.